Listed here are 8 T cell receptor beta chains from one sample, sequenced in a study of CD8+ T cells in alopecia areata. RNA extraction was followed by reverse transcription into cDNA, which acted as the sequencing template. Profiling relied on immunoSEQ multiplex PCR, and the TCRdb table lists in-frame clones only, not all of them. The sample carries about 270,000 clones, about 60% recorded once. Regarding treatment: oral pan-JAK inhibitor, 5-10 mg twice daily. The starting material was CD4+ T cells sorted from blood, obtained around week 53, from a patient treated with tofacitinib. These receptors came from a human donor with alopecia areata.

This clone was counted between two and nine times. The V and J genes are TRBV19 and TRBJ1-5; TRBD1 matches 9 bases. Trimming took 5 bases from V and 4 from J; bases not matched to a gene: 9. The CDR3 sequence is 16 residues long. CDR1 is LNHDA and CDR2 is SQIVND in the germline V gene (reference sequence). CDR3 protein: CASSDYRGLRNQPQHF. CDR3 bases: TGTGCCAGTAGTGACTACAGGGGGCTGAGGAATCAGCCCCAGCATTTT.

CDR3 region: CASSLGTMGYTF. Here the CDR3 DNA reads TGTGCCAGCAGCTTAGGTACCATGGGCTACACCTTC. The genes are TRBV7-2 and TRBJ1-2; no reliable D call. Germline V CDR1 and CDR2: SGHTA, FQGNSA. CDR3 length: 12 residues. V lost 1 base and J 8 bases, leaving 8 bases between the germline ends.

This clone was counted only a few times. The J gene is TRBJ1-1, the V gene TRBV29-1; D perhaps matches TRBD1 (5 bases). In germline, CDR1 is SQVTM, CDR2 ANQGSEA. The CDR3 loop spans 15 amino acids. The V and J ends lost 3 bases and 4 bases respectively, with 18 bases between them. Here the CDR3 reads CSVDRGAGMGTEAFF. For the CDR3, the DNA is TGCAGCGTTGATAGGGGCGCAGGGATGGGCACTGAAGCTTTCTTT.

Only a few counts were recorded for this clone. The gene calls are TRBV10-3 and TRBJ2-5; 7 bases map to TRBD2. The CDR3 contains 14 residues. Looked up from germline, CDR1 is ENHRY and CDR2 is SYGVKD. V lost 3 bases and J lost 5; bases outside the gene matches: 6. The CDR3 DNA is TGTGCCATCAGTGAATCAACTAGCGATGAGACCCAGTACTTC. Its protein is CAISESTSDETQYF.

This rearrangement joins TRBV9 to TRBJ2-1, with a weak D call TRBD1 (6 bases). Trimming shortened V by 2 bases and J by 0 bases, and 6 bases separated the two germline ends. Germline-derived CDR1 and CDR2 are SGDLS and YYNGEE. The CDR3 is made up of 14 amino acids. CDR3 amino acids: CASSVDSSYNEQFF. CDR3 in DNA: TGTGCCAGCAGCGTGGACAGCTCCTACAATGAGCAGTTCTTC.

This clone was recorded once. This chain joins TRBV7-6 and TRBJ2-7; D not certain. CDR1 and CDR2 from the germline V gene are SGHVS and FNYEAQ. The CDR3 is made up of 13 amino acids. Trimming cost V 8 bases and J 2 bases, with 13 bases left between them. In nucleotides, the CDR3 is TGTGCCAGCGCGAACATCCCCGCCTACGAGCAGTACTTC. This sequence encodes CASANIPAYEQYF.

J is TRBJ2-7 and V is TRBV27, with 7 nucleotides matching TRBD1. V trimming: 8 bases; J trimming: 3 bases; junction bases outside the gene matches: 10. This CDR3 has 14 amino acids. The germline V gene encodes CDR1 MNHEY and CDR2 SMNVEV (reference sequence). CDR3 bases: TGTGCCAGCGGGAGACAGGGTGGGAACTACGAGCAGTACTTC. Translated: CASGRQGGNYEQYF.

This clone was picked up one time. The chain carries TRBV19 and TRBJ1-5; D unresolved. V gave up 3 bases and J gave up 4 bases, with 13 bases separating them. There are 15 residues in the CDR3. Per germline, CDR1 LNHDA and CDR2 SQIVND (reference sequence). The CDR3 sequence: CASSIFHGDNQPQHF. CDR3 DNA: TGTGCCAGTAGTATCTTTCACGGAGATAATCAGCCCCAGCATTTT.